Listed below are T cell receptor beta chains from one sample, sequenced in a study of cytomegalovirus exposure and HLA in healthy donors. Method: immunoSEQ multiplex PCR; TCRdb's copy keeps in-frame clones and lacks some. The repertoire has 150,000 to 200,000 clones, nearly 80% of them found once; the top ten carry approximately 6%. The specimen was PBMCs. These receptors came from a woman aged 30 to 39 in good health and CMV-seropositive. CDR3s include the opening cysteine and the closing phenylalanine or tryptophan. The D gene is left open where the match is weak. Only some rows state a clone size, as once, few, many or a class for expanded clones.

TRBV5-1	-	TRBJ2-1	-	CASSLGTPRVDGQFF	TGCGCCAGCAGTTTAGGGACTCCCCGGGTCGATGGGCAGTTCTTC
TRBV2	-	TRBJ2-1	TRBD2	CASSVEVGLALYNEQFF	TGTGCCAGCAGTGTTGAAGTAGGACTAGCGCTCTACAATGAGCAGTTCTTC
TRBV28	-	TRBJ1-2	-	CASSFTQGRYGYTF	TGTGCCAGCAGTTTTACCCAGGGGCGGTATGGCTACACCTTC
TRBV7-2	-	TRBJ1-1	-	CASSPQGLAEAFF	TGTGCCAGCAGCCCTCAGGGTCTCGCTGAAGCTTTCTTT
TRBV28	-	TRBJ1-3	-	CASSFYREPSGNTIYF	TGTGCCAGCAGTTTCTACAGGGAGCCCTCTGGAAACACCATATATTTT
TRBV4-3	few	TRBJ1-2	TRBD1	CASSQDYPTGGIYGYTF	TGCGCCAGCAGCCAAGACTACCCGACAGGGGGGATCTATGGCTACACCTTC
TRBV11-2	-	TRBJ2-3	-	CASSSLDTQYF	TGTGCCAGCAGCTCCTTGGATACGCAGTATTTT
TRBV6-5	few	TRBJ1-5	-	CASSPDPSLGQPQHF	TGTGCCAGCAGTCCCGACCCTTCCCTAGGACAGCCCCAGCATTTT
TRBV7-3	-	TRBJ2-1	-	CASSSQQNTGLGEQFF	TGTGCCAGCAGCTCCCAGCAAAACACAGGTCTCGGTGAGCAGTTCTTC
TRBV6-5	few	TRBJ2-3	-	CASKVVSTDTQYF	TGTGCCAGCAAAGTAGTTAGCACAGATACGCAGTATTTT
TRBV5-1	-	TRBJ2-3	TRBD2	CASSSGLAADTQYF	TGCGCCAGCAGCTCGGGACTAGCCGCAGATACGCAGTATTTT
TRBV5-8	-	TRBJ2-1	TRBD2	CASSVGSLAAYNEQFF	TGTGCCAGCAGCGTAGGTTCGCTAGCGGCTTACAATGAGCAGTTCTTC
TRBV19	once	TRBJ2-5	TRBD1	CASSPPGTEETQYF	TGTGCCAGTAGTCCCCCCGGGACAGAAGAGACCCAGTACTTC
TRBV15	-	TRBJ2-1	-	CATSRRQEYNEQFF	TGTGCCACCAGCAGACGACAGGAGTACAATGAGCAGTTCTTC
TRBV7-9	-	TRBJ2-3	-	CASSLASDTDTQYF	TGTGCCAGCAGCTTAGCTAGCGACACAGATACGCAGTATTTT
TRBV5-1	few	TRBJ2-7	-	CASSLVLGPYEQYF	TGCGCCAGCAGCTTGGTACTGGGCCCCTACGAGCAGTACTTC
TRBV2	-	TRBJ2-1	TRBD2	CASSGPTSFSPFF	TGTGCCAGCAGTGGACCGACTAGCTTTTCTCCGTTCTTC
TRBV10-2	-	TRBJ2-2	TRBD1	CASSESPTGTGELFF	TGCGCCAGCAGTGAGTCTCCGACAGGGACCGGGGAGCTGTTTTTT
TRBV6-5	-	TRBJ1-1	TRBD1	CASSYGQGTEAFF	TGTGCCAGCAGTTACGGACAGGGGACTGAAGCTTTCTTT
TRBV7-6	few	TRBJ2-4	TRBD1	CASSKDRAGSDQYF	TGTGCCAGCAGCAAGGACAGGGCGGGTTCGGATCAGTACTTC
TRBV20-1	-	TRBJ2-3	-	CSARDRPTQYF	TGCAGTGCTAGGGACAGACCTACGCAGTATTTT
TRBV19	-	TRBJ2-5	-	CASSQTPSSWQTRRETQYF	TGCGCCAGTAGTCAAACTCCCTCTTCCTGGCAGACGAGGCGAGAGACCCAGTACTTC
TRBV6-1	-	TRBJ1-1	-	CASSAATGNTEAFF	TGTGCCAGCAGTGCCGCGACAGGTAACACTGAAGCTTTCTTT
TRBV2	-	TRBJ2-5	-	CASSEGGRETQYF	TGTGCCAGCAGTGAAGGGGGGCGAGAGACCCAGTACTTC
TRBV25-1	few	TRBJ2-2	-	CASSEYGARGITGELFF	TGTGCCAGCAGTGAATATGGCGCCAGGGGTATCACCGGGGAGCTGTTTTTT
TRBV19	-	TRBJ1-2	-	CASSITGINYGYTF	TGTGCCAGTAGTATTACGGGGATTAACTATGGCTACACCTTC
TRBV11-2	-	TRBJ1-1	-	CASSLTGANTEAFF	TGTGCCAGCAGCCTAACTGGAGCGAACACTGAAGCTTTCTTT
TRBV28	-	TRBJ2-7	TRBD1	CASSSDRSGFEQYF	TGTGCCAGCAGTTCGGACAGGTCGGGTTTCGAGCAGTACTTC
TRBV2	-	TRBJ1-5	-	CASKESDSNQPQHF	TGTGCCAGCAAGGAAAGCGATAGCAATCAGCCCCAGCATTTT
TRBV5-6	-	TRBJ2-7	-	CASSFLGAGSHEQYF	TGTGCCAGCAGCTTCCTGGGCGCGGGTTCGCACGAGCAGTACTTC
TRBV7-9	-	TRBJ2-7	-	CASRQGSSYEQYF	TGTGCCAGCAGGCAGGGGAGCTCCTACGAGCAGTACTTC
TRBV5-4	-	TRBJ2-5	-	CASSLGGTQYF	TGTGCCAGCAGCTTGGGAGGGACCCAGTACTTC
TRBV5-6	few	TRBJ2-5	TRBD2	CASSDGLSGGRFQETQYF	TGTGCCAGCAGCGACGGACTCAGCGGGGGACGGTTCCAAGAGACCCAGTACTTC
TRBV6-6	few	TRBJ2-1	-	CASRDSYNEQFF	TGTGCCAGCCGAGACTCTTACAATGAGCAGTTCTTC
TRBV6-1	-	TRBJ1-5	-	CASSEEGGRQPQHF	TGTGCCAGCAGTGAAGAGGGGGGGAGACAGCCCCAGCATTTT
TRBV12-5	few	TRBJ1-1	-	CASGSTRQVNTEAFF	TGTGCTAGTGGTTCTACGCGACAGGTGAACACTGAAGCTTTCTTT
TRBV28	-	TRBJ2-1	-	CASSRRGRTNEQFF	TGTGCCAGCAGTAGACGCGGGCGGACCAATGAGCAGTTCTTC
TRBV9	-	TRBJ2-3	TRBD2	CASSGTSGGALDTQYF	TGTGCCAGCAGCGGAACTAGCGGGGGGGCCTTAGATACGCAGTATTTT
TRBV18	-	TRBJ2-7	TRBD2	CASSPPTGGISYEQYF	TGTGCCAGCTCACCACCAACGGGGGGGATCTCCTACGAGCAGTACTTC
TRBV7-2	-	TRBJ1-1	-	CASSPPVKWTEAFF	TGTGCCAGCAGCCCCCCGGTAAAGTGGACTGAAGCTTTCTTT
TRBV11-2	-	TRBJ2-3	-	CASSLVLGASNYTDTQYF	TGTGCCAGCAGCTTAGTCCTTGGGGCGTCGAATTACACAGATACGCAGTATTTT
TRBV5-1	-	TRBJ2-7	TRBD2	CASSLGREASYEQYF	TGCGCCAGCAGCTTGGGACGGGAGGCCTCCTACGAGCAGTACTTC
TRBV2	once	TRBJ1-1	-	CASFLGGVVGTEAFF	TGTGCCAGCTTCCTCGGAGGGGTCGTCGGGACTGAAGCTTTCTTT
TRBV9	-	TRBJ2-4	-	CASSVASPGDIQYF	TGTGCCAGCAGCGTAGCGTCACCTGGAGACATTCAGTACTTC
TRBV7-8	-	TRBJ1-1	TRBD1	CASSYLQGAAFF	TGTGCCAGCAGCTACCTACAGGGGGCCGCTTTCTTT
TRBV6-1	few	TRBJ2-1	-	CASSGPGPISKREQFF	TGTGCCAGCAGTGGCCCAGGGCCCATATCAAAGCGTGAGCAGTTCTTC
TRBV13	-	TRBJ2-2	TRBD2	CASRGGAGAGYSGELFF	TGTGCCAGCAGGGGGGGAGCGGGAGCTGGTTATTCCGGGGAGCTGTTTTTT
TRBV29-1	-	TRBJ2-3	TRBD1	CSVQGEDTQYF	TGCAGCGTCCAGGGGGAAGATACGCAGTATTTT
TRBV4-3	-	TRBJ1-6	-	CASSQDRGRNSPLHF	TGCGCCAGCAGCCAAGACCGGGGTCGGAATTCACCCCTCCACTTT
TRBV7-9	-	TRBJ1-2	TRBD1	CASSRGTAIGYTF	TGTGCCAGCAGCCGGGGGACAGCGATCGGCTACACCTTC
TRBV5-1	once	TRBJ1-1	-	CASSYKNTEAFF	TGCGCCAGCAGCTACAAGAACACTGAAGCTTTCTTT
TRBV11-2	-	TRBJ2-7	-	CASSLEGGYEQYF	TGTGCCAGCAGCTTAGAAGGCGGCTACGAGCAGTACTTC
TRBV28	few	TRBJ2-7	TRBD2	CASSPRLAGAYEQYF	TGTGCCAGCAGCCCCCGACTAGCGGGGGCCTACGAGCAGTACTTC
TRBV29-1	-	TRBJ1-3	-	CSVEGTYSGNTIYF	TGCAGCGTTGAAGGCACCTACTCTGGAAACACCATATATTTT
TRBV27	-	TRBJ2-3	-	CASSPLGQRGTDTQYF	TGTGCCAGCAGTCCCCTCGGACAGAGAGGCACAGATACGCAGTATTTT
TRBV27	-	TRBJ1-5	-	CATSAVNSNQPQHF	TGTGCCACCTCCGCAGTTAATAGCAATCAGCCCCAGCATTTT
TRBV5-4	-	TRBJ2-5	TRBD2	CASNVAGGQETQYF	TGTGCCAGCAATGTAGCGGGGGGTCAAGAGACCCAGTACTTC
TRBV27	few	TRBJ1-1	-	CASIREAEAFF	TGTGCCAGCATTAGGGAGGCTGAAGCTTTCTTT